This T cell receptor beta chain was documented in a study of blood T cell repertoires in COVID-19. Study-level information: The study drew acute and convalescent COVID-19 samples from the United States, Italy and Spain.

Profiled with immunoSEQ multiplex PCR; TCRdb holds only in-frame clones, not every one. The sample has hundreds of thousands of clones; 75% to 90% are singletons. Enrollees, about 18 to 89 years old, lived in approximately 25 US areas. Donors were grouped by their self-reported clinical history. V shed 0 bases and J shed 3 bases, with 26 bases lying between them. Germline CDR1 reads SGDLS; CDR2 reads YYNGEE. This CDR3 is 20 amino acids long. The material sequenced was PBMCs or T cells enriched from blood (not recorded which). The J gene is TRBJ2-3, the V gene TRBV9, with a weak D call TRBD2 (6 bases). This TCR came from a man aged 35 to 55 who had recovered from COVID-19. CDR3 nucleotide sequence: TGTGCCAGCAGCGTAGGCCCAGGGCCCAGTCGTCGCGGGAAAACAGATACGCAGTATTTT. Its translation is CASSVGPGPSRRGKTDTQYF. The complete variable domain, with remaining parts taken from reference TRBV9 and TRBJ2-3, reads DSGVTQTPKHLITATGQRVTLRCSPRSGDLSVYWYQQSLDQGLQFLIQYYNGEERAKGNILERFSAQQFPDLHSELNLSSLELGDSALYFCASSVGPGPSRRGKTDTQYFGPGTRLTVL.